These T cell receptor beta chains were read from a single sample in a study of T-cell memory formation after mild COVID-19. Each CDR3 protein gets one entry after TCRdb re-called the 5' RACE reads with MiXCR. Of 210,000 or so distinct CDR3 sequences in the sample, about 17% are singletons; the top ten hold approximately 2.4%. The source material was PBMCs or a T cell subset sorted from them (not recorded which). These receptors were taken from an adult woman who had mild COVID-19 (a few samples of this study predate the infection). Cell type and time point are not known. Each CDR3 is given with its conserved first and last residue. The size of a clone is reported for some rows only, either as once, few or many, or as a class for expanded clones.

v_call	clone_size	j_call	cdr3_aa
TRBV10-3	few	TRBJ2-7	CAISLTGDEQYF
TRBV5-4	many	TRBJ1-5	CASSLGRVGQPQHF
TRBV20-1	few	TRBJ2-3	CSASHGAGVNTDTQYF
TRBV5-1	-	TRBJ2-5	CASSFQQGEETQYF
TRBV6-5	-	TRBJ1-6	CASSNRGSSYNSPLHF
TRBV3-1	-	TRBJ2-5	CASSQAHLAGESQYF
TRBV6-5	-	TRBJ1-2	CASSSSGGYTF
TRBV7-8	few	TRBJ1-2	CASSLGTGVNYGYTF
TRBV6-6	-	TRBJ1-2	CASSPGPGYTF
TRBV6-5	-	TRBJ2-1	CASSPERLAGWFF
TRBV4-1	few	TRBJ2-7	CASSQGISSDYEQYF
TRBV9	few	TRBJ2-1	CASSEAGQGSNETHEQFF
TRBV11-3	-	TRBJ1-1	CASSSGGSMNTEAFF
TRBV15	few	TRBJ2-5	CATSRERDRGQETQYF
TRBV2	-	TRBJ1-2	CASSRGQGLFDGYTF
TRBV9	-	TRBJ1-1	CASSLYPNTEAFF
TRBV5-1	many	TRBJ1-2	CASSAGQLGDYGYTF
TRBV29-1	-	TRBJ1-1	CSVADNTEAFF
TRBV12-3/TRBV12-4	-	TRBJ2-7	CASSQVPGAYEQYF
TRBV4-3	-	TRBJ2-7	CASSEAPGTGEYEQYF
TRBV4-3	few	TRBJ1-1	CASSQDEDTEAFF
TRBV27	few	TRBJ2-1	CASSHPSGRLNEQFF
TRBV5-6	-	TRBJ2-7	CASSLVPSEQYF
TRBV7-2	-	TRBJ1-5	CASSLRAGNQPQHF
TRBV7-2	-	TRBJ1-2	CASSLLGLVGGYTF
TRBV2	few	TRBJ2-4	CASIGQGLAKNIQYF
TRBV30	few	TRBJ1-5	CAWSQGADNQPQHF
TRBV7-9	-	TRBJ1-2	CASSLGLGRNGYTF
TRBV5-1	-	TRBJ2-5	CASSLEWGQETQYF
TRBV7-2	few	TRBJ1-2	CASKGALNPYGYTF
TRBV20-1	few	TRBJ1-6	CSARDTVTYNSPLHF
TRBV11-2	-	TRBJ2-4	CASSSYRGVAKNIQYF
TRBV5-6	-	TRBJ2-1	CASSFSASGQVF
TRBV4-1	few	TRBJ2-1	CASSHWTSGGASEQFF
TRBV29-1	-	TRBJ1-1	CSVKVGNTEAFF
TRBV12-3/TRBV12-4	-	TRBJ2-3	CASSPPFGTSTDTQYF
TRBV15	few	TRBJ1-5	CATSRDRATGQPQHF
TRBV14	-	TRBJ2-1	CASSPSGHEQFF
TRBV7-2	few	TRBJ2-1	CASSSPSAEQFF
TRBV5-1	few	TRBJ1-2	CASSLSGTGLDGYTF
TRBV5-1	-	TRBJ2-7	CASSLLLIPPSEQYF
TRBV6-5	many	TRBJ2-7	CASSRLAGDGEQYF
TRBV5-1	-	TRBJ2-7	CASSLGRVDEQYF
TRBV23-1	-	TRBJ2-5	CASKNDREETQYF
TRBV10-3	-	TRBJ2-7	CAISGADRGNSYEQYF
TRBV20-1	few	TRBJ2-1	CSAGRSLAGEQFF
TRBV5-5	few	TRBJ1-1	CASSLEGFNTEAFF
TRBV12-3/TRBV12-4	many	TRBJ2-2	CASSPRTSGVGGELFF
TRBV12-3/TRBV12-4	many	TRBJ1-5	CASSDDRGANQPQHF
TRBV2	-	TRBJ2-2	CASGEHGEAGELFF
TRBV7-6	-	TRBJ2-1	CASSVRLAASYNEQFF
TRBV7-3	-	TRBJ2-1	CASSGAGPEQFF
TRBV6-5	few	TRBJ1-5	CASRGRGQPQHF
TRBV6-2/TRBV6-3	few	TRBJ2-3	CASSWIPSGSLGLTDTQYF
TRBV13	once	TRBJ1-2	CASVLGRNYGYTF